Following are 17 T cell receptor beta chains from one sample sequenced in a study of PD-L1 blockade in urothelial cancer. Generated by immunoSEQ multiplex PCR, the TCRdb table keeps only in-frame clones and is missing some. Found here are some 52,000 clones, around 74% of them singletons; the top ten hold under 4.5%. The time point here: pretreatment peripheral blood. The sequenced sample was PBMCs, obtained around atezolizumab (anti-PD-L1) treatment. Receptors originate from a man in his 70s with urothelial cancer.

This clone turned up a few times. The chain employs TRBV12-2 and TRBJ1-4; the table calls TRBD1, which could not be checked here. TRBV12-2 is a pseudogene segment. The CDR3 consists of 17 residues. The CDR3 sequence is CASRSEETARTNEKLFF. The CDR3 DNA is TGTGCAAGTCGCTCCGAGGAGACCGCAAGGACAAATGAAAAACTGTTTTTT.

The genes are TRBV19 and TRBJ1-1; 11 nucleotides line up with TRBD1. Trimming at V came to 5 bases and at J to 8 bases, leaving 10 bases not matched to a gene. The length of the CDR3 is 15 residues. The germline CDR1 and CDR2 sequences are LNHDA and SQIVND (reference sequence). CDR3 bases: TGTGCCAGTAGTCCCCCGGGACAGGGGGTTGGCGAAGCTTTCTTT. Translating gives CASSPPGQGVGEAFF.

This clone came up a few times. V gene TRBV14 combines with J gene TRBJ1-3; a weak D match, TRBD1 (5 bases). V dropped 4 bases and J dropped 0 bases, with 10 bases sitting between them. The CDR3 contains 15 residues. Germline V lookup: CDR1 SGHDN, CDR2 FVKESK. The DNA of the CDR3 is TGTGCCAGCAGCCGGGGACTGCTCTCTGGAAACACCATATATTTT. It yields the protein CASSRGLLSGNTIYF.

The chain combines TRBV7-6 with TRBJ2-1; possibly TRBD1 for D (5 bases). Germline lookup yields CDR1 SGHVS and CDR2 FNYEAQ. V was shortened by 5 bases and J by 4 bases, with 9 bases between the two germline ends. CDR3 length equals 13 residues. This CDR3 reads CASSLTDYNEQFF. For the CDR3, the DNA is TGTGCCAGCAGCCTGACAGATTACAATGAGCAGTTCTTC.

The rearrangement links TRBV7-8 to TRBJ2-7; 8 nucleotides match TRBD2. There are 16 residues in the CDR3. The junction had 14 bases not matched to a gene; V was cut back by 4 bases and J by 6 bases. Germline loops: CDR1 SGHVS, CDR2 FQNEAQ. CDR3 sequence: CASSSQTGLGFFEQYF. The CDR3 DNA follows: TGTGCCAGCAGCTCCCAGACGGGACTAGGTTTCTTCGAGCAGTACTTC.

The V call is TRBV4-2, the J call TRBJ2-7; 12 positions agree with TRBD2. Germline loops: CDR1 LGHNA, CDR2 YNFKEQ. The junction had 4 bases not matched to a gene; V was cut back by 0 bases and J by 4 bases. The CDR3 contains 16 residues. The CDR3 spells CASSQDTTSGRYEQYF. The CDR3 nucleotides read TGTGCCAGCAGCCAAGATACGACTAGCGGGAGATACGAGCAGTACTTC.

The chain couples TRBV2 to TRBJ2-2; 9 bases align to TRBD2. Germline V gene sequence: CDR1 SNHLY, CDR2 FYNNEI. Trimming took 6 bases from V and 5 from J; bases not matched to a gene: 7. The CDR3 length is 15 residues. In DNA, the CDR3 is TGTGCCAGCAGGAATAGCGGGGGAGAGACCGGGGAGCTGTTTTTT. Amino acid sequence: CASRNSGGETGELFF.

This clone was recorded a few times. The rearrangement uses TRBV9 and TRBJ2-1, with D perhaps matching TRBD1 (5 bases). The CDR3 contains 13 residues. V was pared by 3 bases and J by 2 bases, with 6 bases between. CDR1 and CDR2 (germline): SGDLS, YYNGEE. Here the CDR3 DNA reads TGTGCCAGCAGCGAGGACACCTACAATGAGCAGTTCTTC. It encodes CASSEDTYNEQFF.

This chain connects TRBV7-2 to TRBJ1-2; the D gene is possibly TRBD1 (5 bases). The CDR3 consists of 16 residues. CDR1 and CDR2 (germline): SGHTA, FQGNSA. Deletions cut 1 base from V and 7 bases from J, with 19 bases between. CDR3 sequence: CASSLVDLGPLSGYTF. The CDR3 region has the DNA TGTGCCAGCAGCTTAGTGGACCTGGGGCCCCTCTCTGGCTACACCTTC.

This sequence joins TRBV7-3 and TRBJ1-1, with 7 bases identical to TRBD1. This CDR3 is built from 15 residues. Germline CDR1 is SGHTA and CDR2 is FQGTGA. Germline trimming cut 1 base from V and 3 bases from J; bases unmatched to any gene: 5. CDR3 DNA sequence: TGTGCCAGCAGCTTAAACGCAGGGGGGTACACTGAAGCTTTCTTT. This sequence encodes CASSLNAGGYTEAFF. Together with reference TRBV7-3 and TRBJ1-1, the CDR3 gives the full variable domain: GAGVSQTPSNKVTEKGKYVELRCDPISGHTALYWYRQSLGQGPEFLIYFQGTGAADDSGLPNDRFFAVRPEGSVSTLKIQRTERGDSAVYLCASSLNAGGYTEAFFGQGTRLTVV.

CDR3 amino acids: CASSSSGRSDTQYF. As DNA, the CDR3 is TGTGCCAGCAGTTCTAGCGGGAGGTCAGATACGCAGTATTTT. J is TRBJ2-3 and V is TRBV28, with 11 positions matching TRBD2. Losses at the gene ends were 4 bases for V and 4 bases for J; bases not matched to a gene: 1. The CDR3 sequence is 14 residues long. The V gene's germline CDR1 is MDHEN and CDR2 SYDVKM. The full variable domain, completed using reference TRBV28 and TRBJ2-3, is DVKVTQSSRYLVKRTGEKVFLECVQDMDHENMFWYRQDPGLGLRLIYFSYDVKMKEKGDIPEGYSVSREKKERFSLILESASTNQTSMYLCASSSSGRSDTQYFGPGTRLTVL.

The chain links TRBV9 to TRBJ1-2; D is possibly TRBD1 (5 bases). V was clipped by 0 bases and J by 4 bases, with 13 bases between them. In germline, CDR1 is SGDLS, CDR2 YYNGEE. This CDR3 comprises 15 residues. The chain's CDR3 is CASSVVEGLTYGYTF. In nucleotides, the CDR3 is TGTGCCAGCAGCGTAGTGGAGGGGCTTACCTATGGCTACACCTTC.

The rearrangement joins TRBV5-4 to TRBJ2-3; 7 positions match TRBD2. Germline V gene sequence: CDR1 SGHNT, CDR2 YYREEE (reference sequence). The CDR3 is made up of 13 amino acids. J gave up 6 bases and V 2 bases, and 3 bases lay outside the gene matches. The CDR3 loop reads CASSFTGGDTQYF. In nucleotides, the CDR3 is TGTGCCAGCAGCTTCACCGGGGGGGATACGCAGTATTTT.

V and J are TRBV6-5 and TRBJ2-7; maybe TRBD2 (6 bases). Germline loops: CDR1 MNHEY, CDR2 SVGAGI. The V gene lost 0 bases and the J gene lost 4 bases, with 16 bases spanning the gap. The CDR3 is made up of 16 amino acids. The DNA of the CDR3 is TGTGCCAGCAGTTACTCATACATACGGGGGAGGTACGAGCAGTACTTC. Encoded protein: CASSYSYIRGRYEQYF.

This chain links TRBV7-2 with TRBJ1-4; D possibly corresponds to TRBD1 (6 bases). The CDR3 consists of 14 residues. Germline CDR1 is SGHTA and CDR2 is FQGNSA. The germline V and J ends were trimmed by 5 bases and 7 bases, with 14 bases remaining between them. CDR3 region: CASSATGKGEKLFF. CDR3 DNA sequence: TGTGCCAGCAGCGCAACAGGGAAGGGTGAAAAACTGTTTTTT. The full variable domain, its missing parts supplied by reference TRBV7-2 and TRBJ1-4, is GAGVSQSPSNKVTEKGKDVELRCDPISGHTALYWYRQSLGQGLEFLIYFQGNSAPDKSGLPSDRFSAERTGGSVSTLTIQRTQQEDSAVYLCASSATGKGEKLFFGSGTQLSVL.

This clone was seen a single time. CDR3 residues: CASRRENTGELFF. CDR3 nucleotides: TGTGCCAGCAGGAGGGAGAACACCGGGGAGCTGTTTTTT. This chain joins TRBV2 and TRBJ2-2; the D gene is possibly TRBD2 (5 bases). Germline values: CDR1 SNHLY, CDR2 FYNNEI. The CDR3 has 13 amino acids. Trimming removed 6 bases at V and 1 base at J, with 6 bases between.

This clone was recorded once. The chain links TRBV7-2 to TRBJ1-5; TRBD1 might be the D (6 bases). V lost 5 bases and J 7 bases, leaving 12 bases between the germline ends. This CDR3 is built from 13 residues. Germline CDR1 reads SGHTA; CDR2 reads FQGNSA. The CDR3 DNA is TGTGCCAGCAGCGCAAACAGGGTCCAGCCCCAGCATTTT. This sequence encodes CASSANRVQPQHF.